A single sample gave rise to the 13 T cell receptor beta chains below, sequenced in a study of shared clonotypes between healthy human individuals. Libraries were prepared by immunoSEQ multiplex PCR; TCRdb keeps only in-frame clonotypes and omits some of them. The sample comprises roughly 2,300,000 clones, roughly 92% of which are singletons, and 0.3% to 0.45% rests with the top ten. Sequenced sample: naive CD4+ T cells from PBMCs. As to subset: CD45RA+ positively selected. The receptors were gathered from a man between 18 and 29 years old in good health. Some clones in this sample may be carry-over from other donors' samples.

Regarding this clone: Different DNA sequences within this sample yield the same CDR3. The chain employs TRBV5-1 and TRBJ2-2, with D perhaps TRBD1 (5 bases). The CDR3 covers 14 residues. Germline lookup yields CDR1 SGHRS and CDR2 YFSETQ. The V gene lost 2 bases and the J gene lost 0 bases, with 5 bases spanning the gap. DNA for the CDR3: TGCGCCAGCAGCTTAGGGGCGAACACCGGGGAGCTGTTTTTT. It codes for CASSLGANTGELFF.

CDR3 sequence reads: CASSIAGTRRTDTQYF. CDR3 in DNA: TGTGCCAGTAGTATAGCCGGGACAAGACGCACAGATACGCAGTATTTT. The rearrangement joins TRBV19 to TRBJ2-3; D is possibly TRBD1 (6 bases). The CDR3 has 16 amino acids. Germline V gene sequence: CDR1 LNHDA, CDR2 SQIVND (reference sequence). Trimming cost V 1 base and J 1 base, with 12 bases left between them.

V and J are TRBV11-2 and TRBJ1-2, with unresolved D. V gave up 5 bases and J gave up 6 bases, with 13 bases separating them. Germline V lookup: CDR1 SGHAT, CDR2 FQNNGV. The CDR3 is 13 amino acids. This CDR3 reads CASSPWGGDGYTF. Here the CDR3 DNA reads TGTGCCAGCAGCCCGTGGGGTGGGGATGGCTACACCTTC.

This chain joins TRBV18 and TRBJ1-4, with D unclear. The CDR3 loop spans 15 amino acids. Looked up from germline, CDR1 is KGHSH and CDR2 is LQKENI. The V gene lost 6 bases and the J gene lost 6 bases, with 17 bases spanning the gap. The CDR3 DNA reads TGTGCCAGCTCTCCGATGGGAGTTCTTGATGAAAAACTGTTTTTT. Translating it yields CASSPMGVLDEKLFF.

The J gene is TRBJ2-6, the V gene TRBV7-2; D is undetermined. This CDR3 region has 14 residues. Trimming took 5 bases from V and 1 from J, leaving 6 bases between them. Germline CDR1 and CDR2: SGHTA and FQGNSA. The CDR3 region has the DNA TGTGCCAGCAGCACTACTTCTGGGGCCAACGTCCTGACTTTC. It translates to CASSTTSGANVLTF. The full variable domain, its missing parts supplied by reference TRBV7-2 and TRBJ2-6, is GAGVSQSPSNKVTEKGKDVELRCDPISGHTALYWYRQSLGQGLEFLIYFQGNSAPDKSGLPSDRFSAERTGGSVSTLTIQRTQQEDSAVYLCASSTTSGANVLTFGAGSRLTVL.

The CDR3 region is CASSQEGDGSRTF. The CDR3 nucleotides read TGCGCCAGCAGCCAAGAAGGGGACGGCTCGAGGACCTTC. V gene TRBV4-1 combines with J gene TRBJ1-2; maybe TRBD1 (5 bases). V was pared by 0 bases and J by 14 bases, with 16 bases between. The CDR3 sequence is 13 residues long. Germline V gene lookup returns CDR1 MGHRA and CDR2 YSYEKL.

The chain recombines TRBV9 with TRBJ2-7; 8 positions agree with TRBD2. This CDR3 comprises 14 residues. The trim removed 3 bases at V and 6 bases at J, leaving 8 bases unmatched. CDR1 is SGDLS, CDR2 YYNGEE, per germline. CDR3 sequence: CASSASGSFSEQYF. The CDR3 DNA reads TGTGCCAGCAGCGCCAGCGGGAGTTTCTCCGAGCAGTACTTC.

This clone was detected a few times. This chain links TRBV6-6 with TRBJ1-2; D call uncertain. Germline CDR1 is MNHNY and CDR2 is SVGAGI (reference sequence). V dropped 2 bases and J dropped 9 bases, with 7 bases sitting between them. This CDR3 spans 11 amino acids. The CDR3 region is CASSYDGSYTF. For the CDR3, the DNA is TGTGCCAGCAGTTACGACGGAAGCTACACCTTC.

This rearrangement joins TRBV6-1 to TRBJ1-2; the match to TRBD1 covers 10 bases. In germline, CDR1 is MNHNS, CDR2 SASEGT. The ends lost 1 base at V and 0 bases at J; junction bases unmatched: 5. The CDR3 is 17 residues long. The CDR3 spells CASSEGDRGSPNYGYTF. For the CDR3, the DNA is TGTGCCAGCAGTGAAGGGGACAGGGGTTCTCCTAACTATGGCTACACCTTC.

The chain couples TRBV28 to TRBJ2-4; 13 bases line up with TRBD2. This CDR3 has 15 residues. V trimming: 6 bases; J trimming: 8 bases; junction bases outside the gene matches: 7. Germline V gene lookup returns CDR1 MDHEN and CDR2 SYDVKM. The CDR3, as DNA: TGTGCCAGCAGCGTGACTAGCGGGAGGTTAGACATTCAGTACTTC. Its protein is CASSVTSGRLDIQYF.

V gene TRBV28 combines with J gene TRBJ2-1; TRBD2 matches 7 bases. Germline CDR1 and CDR2: MDHEN and SYDVKM. The CDR3 runs 17 residues. J lost 0 bases, V lost 7 bases, and 12 bases had no gene match. As DNA, the CDR3 is TGTGCCAGCACGGCTAGCGGAATCAAGAGCTCCTACAATGAGCAGTTCTTC. Translating gives CASTASGIKSSYNEQFF. The variable domain in full, completed from reference TRBV28 and TRBJ2-1, reads DVKVTQSSRYLVKRTGEKVFLECVQDMDHENMFWYRQDPGLGLRLIYFSYDVKMKEKGDIPEGYSVSREKKERFSLILESASTNQTSMYLCASTASGIKSSYNEQFFGPGTRLTVL.

The chain has TRBV7-3 and TRBJ2-7, with 8 bases aligning to TRBD1. CDR3 length: 14 residues. V trimming: 4 bases; J trimming: 2 bases; junction bases outside the gene matches: 4. CDR1 is SGHTA and CDR2 is FQGTGA in the germline V gene. The CDR3 bases are TGTGCCAGCAGCTACCCGGGACAGGCCTACGAGCAGTACTTC. This encodes CASSYPGQAYEQYF.

About this clone: Within the sample, other DNA sequences also encode this same CDR3. This chain uses TRBV27 with TRBJ2-2; D is ambiguous. This CDR3 contains 12 residues. Germline V gene lookup returns CDR1 MNHEY and CDR2 SMNVEV (reference sequence). V lost 3 bases, J lost 4 bases, and 3 bases lay in between. The CDR3 loop reads CASSFRTGELFF. The CDR3 nucleotides read TGTGCCAGCAGTTTTCGCACCGGGGAGCTGTTTTTT.